These 20 T cell receptor beta chains were all obtained from the same sample, sequenced in a study of CD8 T cells in ankylosing spondylitis (dated by TCRdb to about 2017). Libraries were constructed by 5' RACE. For sequencing, an Illumina HiSeq 2500 was employed. Using fastp at Q25 and MiXCR, TCRdb reprocessed the public reads and kept productive beta chains. Records with the same CDR3 protein are collapsed into one entry carrying the most frequent genes and DNA. The sample profile shows 130,000 or so distinct CDR3 sequences; roughly 7.3% of them were found once. The ten largest clonotypes hold more than 9% of the sample. The material sequenced was blood, either unsorted or a sorted T cell fraction (not recorded which). The receptors originated from a male donor with ankylosing spondylitis or in good health (not recorded which).

This clonotype was seen repeatedly, ten times or more. The chain links TRBV20-1 to TRBJ2-7; no clear D gene. CDR3 size: 13 residues. Trimming stripped 0 bases from V and 0 bases from J, with 6 bases between. Germline CDR1 reads DFQATT; CDR2 reads SNEGSKA (reference sequence). The CDR3 region is CSARDESSYEQYF. CDR3 DNA sequence: TGCAGTGCTAGAGATGAGAGCTCCTACGAGCAGTACTTC.

The chain links TRBV19 to TRBJ2-7; a weak D match, TRBD1 (6 bases). V lost 3 bases and J lost 3, with 15 bases in between. This CDR3 is built from 15 residues. CDR1 and CDR2 (germline): LNHDA, SQIVND (reference sequence). The CDR3: CASSMNREVIYEQYF. The CDR3 DNA reads as TGTGCCAGTAGTATGAACAGGGAAGTGATCTACGAGCAGTACTTC.

This clonotype was seen at least ten times. The genes are TRBV28 and TRBJ2-6, with D possibly being TRBD2 (5 bases). The germline V gene encodes CDR1 MDHEN and CDR2 SYDVKM. CDR3 length equals 15 residues. Trimming took off 7 bases at V and 0 bases at J, with 10 bases between the two ends. The CDR3 nucleotides read TGTGCCAGCACCTCTGGGAGCTCTGGGGCCAACGTCCTGACTTTC. Translating it yields CASTSGSSGANVLTF.

This clonotype has ten or more counts. This chain connects TRBV7-2 to TRBJ2-7, with D unresolved. Per the germline V gene, CDR1 is SGHTA and CDR2 is FQGNSA. Trimming pared 2 bases from V and 2 bases from J, leaving 16 bases between. This CDR3 comprises 16 residues. In DNA, the CDR3 is TGTGCCAGCAGCTTAAGGCCTCCCCCTGCCCCCTACGAGCAGTACTTC. Amino acids: CASSLRPPPAPYEQYF.

In this sample, this clonotype turned up many times. The chain combines TRBV5-1 with TRBJ2-1, with TRBD2 matching 11 bases. Germline assignment: CDR1 SGHRS and CDR2 YFSETQ. With 1 base clipped from V and 12 bases from J, the junction kept 9 bases outside the gene matches. The CDR3 spans 15 residues. The CDR3 coding sequence is TGCGCCAGCAGCTTGACTAGCGGGAGCCCCTCTAGGCAGTTCTTC. Protein: CASSLTSGSPSRQFF.

This clonotype was recorded at least ten times. This chain links TRBV5-1 with TRBJ2-3, with D hard to call. Germline values: CDR1 SGHRS, CDR2 YFSETQ. This CDR3 has 14 amino acids. Between the trimmed V and J ends, which lost 0 bases and 0 bases, there was a span of 5 bases. Here the CDR3 reads CASSLVESTDTQYF. The CDR3 bases are TGCGCCAGCAGCTTGGTAGAAAGCACAGATACGCAGTATTTT.

This clonotype was counted many times. The chain uses TRBV5-1 and TRBJ1-1, with D possibly matching TRBD1 (5 bases). The germline V gene has CDR1 SGHRS and CDR2 YFSETQ. The V end lost 3 bases, the J end lost 4 bases, and 13 bases lay between the germline ends. The CDR3 length is 14 residues. CDR3 DNA sequence: TGCGCCAGCAGCTACGCGACAGCAGGCACTGAAGCTTTCTTT. Amino acids: CASSYATAGTEAFF.

This clonotype was seen repeatedly, ten times or more. This chain connects TRBV28 to TRBJ2-1, with D possibly matching TRBD1 (5 bases). Germline CDR1 reads MDHEN; CDR2 reads SYDVKM. This CDR3 spans 14 amino acids. V shed 7 bases and J shed 5 bases, with 15 bases lying between them. The CDR3 spells CASTLTDRNNEQFF. In DNA, the CDR3 is TGTGCCAGCACCCTGACAGATAGAAACAATGAGCAGTTCTTC.

This clonotype came up many times. The J gene is TRBJ1-1, the V gene TRBV7-8; TRBD1 matches 9 bases. V lost 5 bases, J lost 8 bases, and 6 bases stayed unmatched. In germline, CDR1 is SGHVS, CDR2 FQNEAQ. The CDR3 length is 13 residues. The CDR3 loop is CASSLIGTGEAFF. The CDR3 bases are TGTGCCAGCAGCCTTATTGGGACAGGGGAAGCTTTCTTT. Variable domain in full (rest from reference TRBV7-8 and TRBJ1-1): GAGVSQSPRYKVAKRGQDVALRCDPISGHVSLFWYQQALGQGPEFLTYFQNEAQLDKSGLPSDRFFAERPEGSVSTLKIQRTQQEDSAVYLCASSLIGTGEAFFGQGTRLTVV.

The table lists this clonotype with many counts. The V gene is TRBV20-1, the J gene TRBJ2-7; 7 nucleotides line up with TRBD2. CDR3 size: 13 residues. The V segment lost 1 base and the J segment 6 bases; nucleotides outside the gene matches: 6. Germline CDR1 and CDR2: DFQATT and SNEGSKA (reference sequence). The CDR3 coding sequence is TGCAGTGCTAGAGTCCTAGGGGAGGGCGAGCAGTACTTC. It yields the protein CSARVLGEGEQYF.

This clonotype was counted many times. This chain joins TRBV20-1 and TRBJ2-5, with TRBD1 matching over 8 bases. Looked up from germline, CDR1 is DFQATT and CDR2 is SNEGSKA (reference sequence). The CDR3 covers 13 residues. J gave up 7 bases and V 5 bases, and 9 bases lay outside the gene matches. CDR3 DNA: TGCAGTGCTGGCGGACAGGGTCTAACGACCCAGTACTTC. Its translation is CSAGGQGLTTQYF.

This clonotype has ten or more counts. J is TRBJ1-4 and V is TRBV3-1; D is ambiguous. Germline CDR1 reads LGHDT; CDR2 reads YNNKEL (reference sequence). CDR3 length equals 15 residues. Trimming shortened V by 5 bases and J by 0 bases, and 10 bases separated the two germline ends. The CDR3 sequence is CASSDSSATNEKLFF. The CDR3 DNA sequence: TGTGCCAGCAGCGATAGTAGTGCAACTAATGAAAAACTGTTTTTT.

This clonotype came up many times. The chain links TRBV10-3 to TRBJ1-5; 7 positions agree with TRBD1. CDR1 and CDR2 (germline): ENHRY, SYGVKD. The CDR3 is 16 amino acids. The V and J ends lost 4 bases and 0 bases, in that order; junction bases with no gene match: 6. In DNA form, the CDR3 reads TGTGCCATCAGTGGACAGGGAACGAATAGCAATCAGCCCCAGCATTTT. Translating it yields CAISGQGTNSNQPQHF.

This clonotype has ten or more counts. The chain links TRBV28 to TRBJ2-2; no clear D. Trimming left V 6 bases short and J 3 bases short, with 11 bases between. The V gene's germline CDR1 is MDHEN and CDR2 SYDVKM. This CDR3 is built from 14 residues. The chain's CDR3 is CASSSNSHTGELFF. Here the CDR3 DNA reads TGTGCCAGCAGCTCAAATTCTCACACCGGGGAGCTGTTTTTT.

This clonotype occurred many times. The chain joins TRBV20-1 to TRBJ2-3; TRBD2 might be the D (6 bases). Germline CDR1 DFQATT, CDR2 SNEGSKA (reference sequence). The CDR3 runs to 11 residues. Trimming cost V 5 bases and J 5 bases, with 8 bases left between them. CDR3 amino acids: CSAPGGDTQYF. The CDR3 DNA sequence: TGCAGTGCTCCCGGGGGAGATACGCAGTATTTT.

This clonotype showed up many times. This chain uses TRBV10-3 with TRBJ1-3; tentatively, D is TRBD1 (6 bases). Germline lookup yields CDR1 ENHRY and CDR2 SYGVKD. Trimming left V 3 bases short and J 7 bases short, with 25 bases between. The CDR3 is 18 amino acids. The CDR3 DNA is TGTGCCATCAGTGACCCGGTGGGGCTAGGGACAAACGTGAACACCATATATTTT. This sequence encodes CAISDPVGLGTNVNTIYF.

This CDR3 reads CASSYDRDGSSYEQYF. The CDR3, as DNA: TGTGCCAGCAGTTACGACCGGGACGGAAGCTCCTACGAGCAGTACTTC. J is TRBJ2-7 and V is TRBV2, with D perhaps TRBD1 or TRBD2 (5 bases each). The CDR3 extends over 16 amino acids. Deletions cut 5 bases from V and 0 bases from J, with 17 bases between. Germline V gene data show CDR1 as SNHLY and CDR2 as FYNNEI.

This clonotype was seen repeatedly, ten times or more. The germline gene is not matched at one end of the junction; a read error may be the cause. The CDR3 loop is CASSPPGLESDTQYF. CDR3 DNA: TGTGCCAGCTCTCCACCGGGACTAGAATCAGATACGCAGTATTTT. V and J are TRBV18 and TRBJ2-3; 8 bases align to TRBD2. CDR3 length: 15 amino acids. Germline CDR1 and CDR2: KGHSH and LQKENI. The full variable domain, with the rest looked up from reference TRBV18 and TRBJ2-3, is NAGVMQNPRHLVRRRGQEARLRCSPMKGHSHVYWYRQLPEEGLKFMVYLQKENIIDESGMPKERFSAEFPKEGPSILRIQQVVRGDSAAYFCASSPPGLESDTQYFGPGTRLTVL.

At least ten counts were recorded for this clonotype. CDR3 bases: TGCAGTGCTAGGGGTAGCGGTCAAGAGACCCAGTACTTC. It specifies CSARGSGQETQYF. This sequence joins TRBV20-1 and TRBJ2-5; a weak D match, TRBD2 (6 bases). The CDR3 runs 13 residues. V lost 3 bases and J lost 2, with 10 bases in between. CDR1 is DFQATT, CDR2 SNEGSKA, per germline (reference sequence).

This clonotype was detected ten times or more. This chain uses TRBV29-1 with TRBJ2-4; 7 nucleotides match TRBD2. CDR3 length: 20 amino acids. The germline CDR1 and CDR2 sequences are SQVTM and ANQGSEA. The J segment lost 0 bases and the V segment lost 3 bases, leaving 20 bases of the junction unmatched. CDR3 protein: CSVDIPGRFGGILAKNIQYF. The CDR3 DNA is TGCAGCGTTGACATACCAGGACGCTTCGGGGGGATCTTAGCCAAAAACATTCAGTACTTC.